Described below is a single T cell receptor beta chain sequence and its context. This record comes from a study of control samples from healthy donors and cancer patients. This CDR3 region has 16 residues. Trimming cost V 3 bases and J 4 bases, with 15 bases left between them. Germline values: CDR1 LNHDA, CDR2 SQIVND (reference sequence). Method: immunoSEQ multiplex PCR; TCRdb's copy keeps in-frame clones and lacks some. This sample has about 190,000 clones, with about 90% found just once. The TCR was taken from a man aged 25 to 45 in good health. This chain links TRBV19 with TRBJ1-4; the D gene is possibly TRBD1 (5 bases). Sequencing input: blood. The CDR3 is CASSIGGARINEKLFF. CDR3 sequence (DNA): TGTGCCAGTAGTATCGGAGGGGCGCGAATTAATGAAAAACTGTTTTTT.